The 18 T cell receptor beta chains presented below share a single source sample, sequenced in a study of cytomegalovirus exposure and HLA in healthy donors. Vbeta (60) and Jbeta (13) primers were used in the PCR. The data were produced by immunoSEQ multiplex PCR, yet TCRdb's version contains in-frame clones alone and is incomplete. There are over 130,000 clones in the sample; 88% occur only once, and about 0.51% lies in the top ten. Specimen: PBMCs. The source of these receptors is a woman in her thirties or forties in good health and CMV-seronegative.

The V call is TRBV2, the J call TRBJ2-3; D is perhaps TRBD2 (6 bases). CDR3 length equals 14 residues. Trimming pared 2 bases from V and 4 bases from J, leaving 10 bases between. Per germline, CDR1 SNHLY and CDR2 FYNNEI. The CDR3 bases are TGTGCCAGCAGTGAAAGAGGAGGGGCAGATACGCAGTATTTT. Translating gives CASSERGGADTQYF.

CDR3 region: CASSNLVYSGNTIYF. The DNA for the CDR3 is TGTGCCAGCAGCAATCTGGTCTACTCTGGAAACACCATATATTTT. The chain recombines TRBV7-9 with TRBJ1-3; unclear D gene. From germline, CDR1 is SEHNR and CDR2 FQNEAQ (reference sequence). This CDR3 contains 15 residues. V was shortened by 5 bases and J by 0 bases, with 11 bases between the two germline ends.

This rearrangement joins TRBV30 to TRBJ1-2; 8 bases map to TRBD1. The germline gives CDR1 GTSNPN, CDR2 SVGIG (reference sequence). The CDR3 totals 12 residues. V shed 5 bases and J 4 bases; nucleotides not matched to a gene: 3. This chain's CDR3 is CAWDRGTYGYTF. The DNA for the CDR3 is TGTGCCTGGGACAGGGGTACCTATGGCTACACCTTC. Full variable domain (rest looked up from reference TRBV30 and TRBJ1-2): SQTIHQWPATLVQPVGSPLSLECTVEGTSNPNLYWYRQAAGRGLQLLFYSVGIGQISSEVPQNLSASRPQDRQFILSSKKLLLSDSGFYLCAWDRGTYGYTFGSGTRLTVV.

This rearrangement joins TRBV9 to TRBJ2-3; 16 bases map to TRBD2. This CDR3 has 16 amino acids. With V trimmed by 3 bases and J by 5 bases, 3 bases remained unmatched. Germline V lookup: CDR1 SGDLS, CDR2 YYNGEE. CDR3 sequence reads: CASSEGLAGGRDTQYF. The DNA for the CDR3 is TGTGCCAGCAGCGAGGGACTAGCGGGAGGGAGAGATACGCAGTATTTT. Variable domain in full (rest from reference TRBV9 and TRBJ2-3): DSGVTQTPKHLITATGQRVTLRCSPRSGDLSVYWYQQSLDQGLQFLIQYYNGEERAKGNILERFSAQQFPDLHSELNLSSLELGDSALYFCASSEGLAGGRDTQYFGPGTRLTVL.

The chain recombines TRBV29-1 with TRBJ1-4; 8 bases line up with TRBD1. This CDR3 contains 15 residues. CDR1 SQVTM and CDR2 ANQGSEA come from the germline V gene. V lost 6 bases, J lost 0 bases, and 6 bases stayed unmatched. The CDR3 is CSVGGQGATNEKLFF. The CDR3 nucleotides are TGCAGCGTGGGCGGACAGGGTGCAACTAATGAAAAACTGTTTTTT.

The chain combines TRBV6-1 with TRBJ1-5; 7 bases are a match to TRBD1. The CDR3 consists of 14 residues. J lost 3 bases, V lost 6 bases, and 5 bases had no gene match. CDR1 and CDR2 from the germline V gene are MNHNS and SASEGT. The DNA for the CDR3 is TGTGCCAGCAGGGGGACAGTGATCAATCAGCCCCAGCATTTT. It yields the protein CASRGTVINQPQHF.

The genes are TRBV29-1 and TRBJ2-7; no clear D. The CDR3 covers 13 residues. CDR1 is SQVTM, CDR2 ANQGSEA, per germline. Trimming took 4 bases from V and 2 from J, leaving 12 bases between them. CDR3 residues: CSVGTMGTYEQYF. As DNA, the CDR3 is TGCAGCGTTGGCACGATGGGCACCTACGAGCAGTACTTC.

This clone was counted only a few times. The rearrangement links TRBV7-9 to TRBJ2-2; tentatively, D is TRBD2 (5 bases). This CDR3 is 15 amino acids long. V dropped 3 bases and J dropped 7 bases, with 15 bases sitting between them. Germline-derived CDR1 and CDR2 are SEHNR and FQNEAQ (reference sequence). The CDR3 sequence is CASSLRSGPDGELFF. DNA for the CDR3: TGTGCCAGCAGCTTGAGGAGCGGTCCTGACGGGGAGCTGTTTTTT. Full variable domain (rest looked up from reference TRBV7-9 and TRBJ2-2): DTGVSQNPRHKITKRGQNVTFRCDPISEHNRLYWYRQTLGQGPEFLTYFQNEAQLEKSRLLSDRFSAERPKGSFSTLEIQRTEQGDSAMYLCASSLRSGPDGELFFGEGSRLTVL.

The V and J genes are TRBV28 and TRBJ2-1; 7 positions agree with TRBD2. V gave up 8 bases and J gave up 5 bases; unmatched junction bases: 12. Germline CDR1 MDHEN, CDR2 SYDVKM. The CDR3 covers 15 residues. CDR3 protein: CASGLGGGTNNEQFF. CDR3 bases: TGTGCCAGCGGCTTGGGGGGAGGGACCAACAATGAGCAGTTCTTC.

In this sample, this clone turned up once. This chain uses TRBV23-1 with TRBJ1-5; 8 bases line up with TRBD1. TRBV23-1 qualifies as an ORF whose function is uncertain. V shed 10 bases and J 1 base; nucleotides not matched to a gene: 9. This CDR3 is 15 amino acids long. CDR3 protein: CANRQGAGSNQPQHF. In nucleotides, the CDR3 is TGCGCCAACCGTCAGGGGGCCGGGAGCAATCAGCCCCAGCATTTT.

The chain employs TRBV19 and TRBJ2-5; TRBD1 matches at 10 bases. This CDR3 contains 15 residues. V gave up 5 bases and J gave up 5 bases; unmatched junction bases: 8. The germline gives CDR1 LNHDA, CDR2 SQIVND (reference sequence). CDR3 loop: CASSAGGQGWETQYF. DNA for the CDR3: TGTGCCAGTAGTGCCGGGGGACAGGGGTGGGAGACCCAGTACTTC.

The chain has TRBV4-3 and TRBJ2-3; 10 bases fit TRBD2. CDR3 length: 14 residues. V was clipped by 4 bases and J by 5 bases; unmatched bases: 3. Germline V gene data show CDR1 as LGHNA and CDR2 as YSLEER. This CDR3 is CASSPGLAIDTQYF. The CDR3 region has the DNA TGCGCCAGCAGCCCGGGACTAGCGATAGATACGCAGTATTTT.

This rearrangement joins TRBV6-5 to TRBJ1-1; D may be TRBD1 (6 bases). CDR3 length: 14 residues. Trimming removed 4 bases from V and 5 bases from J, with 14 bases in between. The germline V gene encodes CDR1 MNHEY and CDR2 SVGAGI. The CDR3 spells CASSSRSGVTEAFF. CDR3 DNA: TGTGCCAGCAGTTCACGGTCAGGGGTTACTGAAGCTTTCTTT.

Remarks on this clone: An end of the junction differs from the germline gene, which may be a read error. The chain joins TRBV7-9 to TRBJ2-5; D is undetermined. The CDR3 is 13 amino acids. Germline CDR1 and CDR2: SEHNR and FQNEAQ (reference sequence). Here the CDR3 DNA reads TGTTCCAGCCGCGGCAAAGCAGAAGAGACCCAGTACTTC. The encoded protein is CSSRGKAEETQYF.

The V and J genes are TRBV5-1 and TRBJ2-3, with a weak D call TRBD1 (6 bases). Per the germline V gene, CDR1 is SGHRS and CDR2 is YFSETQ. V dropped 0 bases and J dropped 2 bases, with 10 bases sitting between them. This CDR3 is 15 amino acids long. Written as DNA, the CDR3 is TGCGCCAGCAGCTTGGGACAGGCCTCCACAGATACGCAGTATTTT. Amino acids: CASSLGQASTDTQYF.

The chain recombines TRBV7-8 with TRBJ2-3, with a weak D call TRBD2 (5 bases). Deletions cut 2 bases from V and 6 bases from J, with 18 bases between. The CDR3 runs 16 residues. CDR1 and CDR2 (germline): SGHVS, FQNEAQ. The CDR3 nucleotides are TGTGCCAGCAGCTTAAATACCCGGGAATCCGCCGATACGCAGTATTTT. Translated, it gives CASSLNTRESADTQYF.

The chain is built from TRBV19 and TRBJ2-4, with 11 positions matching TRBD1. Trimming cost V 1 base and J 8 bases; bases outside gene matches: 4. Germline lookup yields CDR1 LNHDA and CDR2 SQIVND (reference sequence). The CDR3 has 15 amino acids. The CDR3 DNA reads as TGTGCCAGTAGTATAGGGGGACAGGGGGGACACATTCAGTACTTC. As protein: CASSIGGQGGHIQYF. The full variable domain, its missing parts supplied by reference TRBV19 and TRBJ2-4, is DGGITQSPKYLFRKEGQNVTLSCEQNLNHDAMYWYRQDPGQGLRLIYYSQIVNDFQKGDIAEGYSVSREKKESFPLTVTSAQKNPTAFYLCASSIGGQGGHIQYFGAGTRLSVL.

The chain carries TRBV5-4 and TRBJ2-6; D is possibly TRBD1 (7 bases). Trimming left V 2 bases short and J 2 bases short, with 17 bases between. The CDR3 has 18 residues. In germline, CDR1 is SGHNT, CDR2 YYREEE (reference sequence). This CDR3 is CASSFRTGAGTGANVLTF. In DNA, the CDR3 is TGTGCCAGCAGCTTTAGGACAGGTGCGGGGACTGGGGCCAACGTCCTGACTTTC.